Listed here is a single T cell receptor beta chain. It lacks a known antigen. No base quality information exists; no much larger clone differs at one position. Different DNA sequences within this sample yield the same CDR3. The CDR3 numbers 13 residues from cysteine through phenylalanine. The read is trimmed to its CDR3 DNA, 39 bases read in frame from base 1. CDR1 and CDR2, per the germline V gene, are KGHSH and LQKENI. V and J lose 6 bases and 3 bases, and a span of 9 bases separates them. The record originates from a study of beta chain features in type 1 diabetes (dated by TCRdb to the late 2010s). The study in broad terms: Mean age, gender distribution, total cell number and subset yield did not differ between patients and healthy donors. A total of roughly 110 million sorted cells were examined across all samples, and the number of cells per subset was strongly correlated with RNA yield. In the study, recently diagnosed type 1 diabetes patients and matched healthy donors were compared on the TCRB repertoires of their sorted circulating CD4+ T cell subsets. Whereas all 30 or so donors provided naive and central memory subsets, regulatory and stem cell-like memory subsets were isolated from just 8 patients and about 8 healthy donors.

The High Capacity cDNA Reverse Transcription Kit was used to reverse transcribe all of the isolated RNA, meaning that expressed TCRB transcripts were what got sequenced. Deep immunoSEQ sequencing was performed on naive, central memory and regulatory T cell samples, with an average of about 4 million total reads per sample. After sorted cells were lysed in RLT buffer, RNA was extracted with DNase-treated RNeasy Micro or Mini kits, with the choice depending on cell number. Each cell subset was processed on its own to prevent cross-contamination, while patient and healthy donor samples were processed together. The immunoSEQ multiplex PCR was used to amplify TCRB sequences from cDNA, yielding 87-bp fragments that span the CDR3 region. The amplicons were sequenced using the Illumina HiSeq platform. Per the authors' processing: PCR bias was corrected computationally using synthetic template baselines, and reads within Hamming distance 2 were collapsed, with unmergeable singletons discarded. Reads were aligned against IMGT to assign V, D and J genes, CDR3 length and insertions or deletions at six rearrangement sites. Within each subset, clonotype counts were normalized to the number of sorted cells before true diversity and Gini coefficients were calculated with the tcR R package. Repertoire sharing was quantified using the overlap coefficient calculated on TCRB nucleotide sequences. Out-of-frame TCRB sequences from naive cells were analyzed to stand in for the pre-selection repertoire. TCRdb carries this immuneACCESS record with in-frame sequences only. Its versions omit some clonotypes, under half of them owing to an unresolved V gene in the studies checked, with the rest unexplained. The V and J calls and clone size come from that table; D and trimming were worked out from the DNA. The sample profile shows 900,000 or so clones; about 17% of them were found once. The top ten clones comprise around 0.02% of the sample.

Each donor gave one peripheral blood draw, averaging roughly 100 mL, which was collected into heparinised tubes. A BD FACSAria II and a panel including CD45RO, CCR7, CD25, CD127, CD95 and CD27 were used to sort naive, central memory, regulatory and stem cell-like memory CD4+ T cells. All sorted populations exceeded 98% purity. Right away, PBMCs were isolated by Lymphoprep density gradient centrifugation and were stained directly, with no culture step. Samples were stained and sorted in pairs, with one healthy donor and one patient per experiment, so that batch effects were minimized. Overall study results and their limits: Because the HLA sub-analyses included only small numbers of individuals, any influence of HLA type on TCRB rearrangement was left unresolved. Sequencing cDNA rather than genomic DNA could over-represent highly expressing activated cells, although activation and CD3 levels did not differ between groups. Naive, central memory and regulatory TCRB repertoires appeared to be more similar among patients than among healthy donors. PCR might favor shorter templates, but patient and control samples were amplified and corrected together, so any skew would affect both groups equally. At VDJ recombination sites, type 1 diabetes patients had fewer insertions and more deleted nucleotides, which implies abnormalities in thymic rearrangement. In all four CD4+ subsets, TCRB CDR3 length was moderately but significantly shorter in type 1 diabetes patients.

The sequence was collected from a woman aged 18-29 years in good health. The sequenced material came from naive CD4+ T cells from blood. Per the publication, the cell subset or site label means: true naive CD4+ T cells. The rearranged segments are TRBV18 and TRBJ2-1; a weak D assignment points to TRBD1 (6 bases agree). The CDR3 reads as follows: CASSPDSYNEQFF. The nucleotide sequence reads as follows: TGTGCCAGCTCCCCGGACAGCTACAATGAGCAGTTCTTC.